This T cell receptor (beta chain) derives from a study of vaccination effects on CD4 cells after COVID-19. Study at large: Either the mRNA-1273 or the BNT162b2 vaccine was given to participants as two doses. The study's findings and limits: Early post-infection timepoints were absent, and convalescent patients were few.

Assay used: immunoSEQ multiplex PCR; TCRdb lists only in-frame clones, some missing. The repertoire holds 40,000 or so clones, under 80% seen once, with more than 30% in the top ten. Worth noting for this clone: The antigen remains undetermined.

V lost 5 bases and J lost 6, with 13 bases in between. The germline V gene has CDR1 LGHDT and CDR2 YNNKEL (reference sequence). This CDR3 spans 14 amino acids. Using viral peptide pools, the ViraFEST assay grew out antigen-specific CD4+ T cells prior to sequencing. With 10 days of culture completed, CD4+ T cells were isolated. PCR-confirmed SARS-CoV-2 infection occurred in the person between March and December 2020. About 1.8 million PBMC were seeded per well and grown in the presence of around 10 IU/ml IL-2 and around 10 ug/ml peptides. At days 3 and 7, half of the medium was exchanged for IL-2 medium.

The sample in question was CD4+ T cells from PBMCs cultured with a peptide pool, obtained before COVID-19 vaccination. The source is a human donor who had a prior SARS-CoV-2 infection. The J gene is TRBJ2-2, the V gene TRBV3-1 (or the pseudogene TRBV3-2), with D possibly TRBD2 on 5 matching bases. CDR3 DNA: TGTGCCAGCAGCGAACGGGGTGGGCCCGGGGAGCTGTTTTTT. Its protein product is CASSERGGPGELFF.